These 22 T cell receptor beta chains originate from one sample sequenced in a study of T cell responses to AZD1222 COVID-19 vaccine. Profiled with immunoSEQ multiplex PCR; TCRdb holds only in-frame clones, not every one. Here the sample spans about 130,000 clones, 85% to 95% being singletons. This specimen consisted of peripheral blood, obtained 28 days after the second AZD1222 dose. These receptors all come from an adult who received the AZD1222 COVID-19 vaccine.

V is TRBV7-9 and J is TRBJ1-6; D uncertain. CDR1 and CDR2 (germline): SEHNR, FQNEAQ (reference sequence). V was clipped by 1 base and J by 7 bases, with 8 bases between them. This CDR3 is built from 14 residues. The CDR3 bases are TGTGCCAGCAGCTTAGAGGGCAGCAATTCACCCCTCCACTTT. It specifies CASSLEGSNSPLHF.

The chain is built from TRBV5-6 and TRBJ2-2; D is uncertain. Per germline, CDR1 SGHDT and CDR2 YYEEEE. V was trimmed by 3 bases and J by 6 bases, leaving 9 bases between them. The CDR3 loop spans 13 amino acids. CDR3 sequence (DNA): TGTGCCAGCAGCTACCTTCTGGCCGGGGAGCTGTTTTTT. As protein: CASSYLLAGELFF.

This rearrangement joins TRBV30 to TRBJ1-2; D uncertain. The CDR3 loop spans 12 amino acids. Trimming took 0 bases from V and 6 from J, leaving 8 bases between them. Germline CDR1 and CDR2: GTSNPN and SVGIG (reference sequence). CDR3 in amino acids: CAWSVGWDGYTF. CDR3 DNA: TGTGCCTGGAGTGTTGGTTGGGATGGCTACACCTTC.

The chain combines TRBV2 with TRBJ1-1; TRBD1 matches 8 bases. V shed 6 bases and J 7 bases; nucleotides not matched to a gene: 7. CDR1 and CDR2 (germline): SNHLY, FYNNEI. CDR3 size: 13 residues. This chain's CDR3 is CASRGDRIIEAFF. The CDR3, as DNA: TGTGCCAGCAGGGGGGACAGGATAATTGAAGCTTTCTTT.

The CDR3 DNA follows: TGTGCCAGCAGTTACTCGACCGACAACTCCTACAATGAGCAGTTCTTC. Translating gives CASSYSTDNSYNEQFF. The rearrangement joins TRBV6-5 to TRBJ2-1, with D unclear. The CDR3 sequence is 16 residues long. Trimming left V 0 bases short and J 0 bases short, with 9 bases between. The germline CDR1 and CDR2 sequences are MNHEY and SVGAGI.

The CDR3 region has the DNA TGCGCCAGCAGCCCACTAACCGGCTCAAACAATGAGCAGTTCTTC. This codes for CASSPLTGSNNEQFF. The rearrangement joins TRBV4-3 to TRBJ2-1; the D is unclear. With 4 bases removed from V and 5 bases from J, the gap between germline ends came to 15 bases. The V gene's germline CDR1 is LGHNA and CDR2 YSLEER. The CDR3 covers 15 residues.

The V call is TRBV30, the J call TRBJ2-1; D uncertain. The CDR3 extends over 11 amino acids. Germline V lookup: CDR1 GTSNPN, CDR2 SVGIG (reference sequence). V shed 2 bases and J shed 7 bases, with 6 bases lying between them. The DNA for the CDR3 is TGTGCCTGGAGTCCGCTAAATGAGCAGTTCTTC. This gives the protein CAWSPLNEQFF.

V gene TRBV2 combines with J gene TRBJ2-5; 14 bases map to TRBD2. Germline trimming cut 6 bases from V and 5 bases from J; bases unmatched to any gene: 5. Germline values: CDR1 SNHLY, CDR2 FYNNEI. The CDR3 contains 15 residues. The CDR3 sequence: CASRRLAGGLETQYF. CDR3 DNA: TGTGCCAGCAGAAGACTAGCGGGGGGGTTGGAGACCCAGTACTTC.

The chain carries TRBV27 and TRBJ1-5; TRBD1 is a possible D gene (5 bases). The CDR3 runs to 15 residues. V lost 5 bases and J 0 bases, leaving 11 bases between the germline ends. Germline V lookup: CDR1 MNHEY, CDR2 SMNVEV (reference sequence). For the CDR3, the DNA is TGTGCCAGCAGTCAGGACAATTATAGCAATCAGCCCCAGCATTTT. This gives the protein CASSQDNYSNQPQHF.

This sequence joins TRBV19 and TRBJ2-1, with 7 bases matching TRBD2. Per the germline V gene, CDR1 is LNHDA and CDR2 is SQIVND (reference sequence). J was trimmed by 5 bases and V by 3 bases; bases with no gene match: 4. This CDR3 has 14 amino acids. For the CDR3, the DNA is TGTGCCAGTAGTATGGGGGGGGTTCACAATGAGCAGTTCTTC. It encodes CASSMGGVHNEQFF.

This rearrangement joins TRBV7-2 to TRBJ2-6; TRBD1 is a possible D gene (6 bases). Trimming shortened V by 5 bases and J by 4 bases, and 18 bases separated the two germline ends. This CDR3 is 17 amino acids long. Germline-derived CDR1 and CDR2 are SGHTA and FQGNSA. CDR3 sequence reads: CASSHASTQGGANVLTF. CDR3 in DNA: TGTGCCAGCAGCCACGCTAGCACCCAGGGGGGGGCCAACGTCCTGACTTTC.

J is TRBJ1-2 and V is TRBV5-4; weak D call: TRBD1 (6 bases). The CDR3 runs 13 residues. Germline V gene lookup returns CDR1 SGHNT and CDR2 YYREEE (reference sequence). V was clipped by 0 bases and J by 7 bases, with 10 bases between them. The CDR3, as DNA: TGTGCCAGCAGCTTGGAAGGGGGGAGTGGCTACACCTTC. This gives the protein CASSLEGGSGYTF.

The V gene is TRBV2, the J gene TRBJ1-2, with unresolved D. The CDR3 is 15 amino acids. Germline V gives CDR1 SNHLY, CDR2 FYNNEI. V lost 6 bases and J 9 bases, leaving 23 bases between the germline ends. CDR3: CASRKRGEPVRSYTF. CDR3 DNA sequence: TGTGCCAGCAGGAAGCGCGGGGAGCCAGTTAGAAGCTACACCTTC.

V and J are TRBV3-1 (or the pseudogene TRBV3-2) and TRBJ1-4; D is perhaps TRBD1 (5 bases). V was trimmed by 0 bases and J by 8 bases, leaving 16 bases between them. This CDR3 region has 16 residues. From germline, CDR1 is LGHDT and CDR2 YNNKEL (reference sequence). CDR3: CASSQDLGRSDEKLFF. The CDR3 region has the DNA TGTGCCAGCAGCCAAGATTTGGGACGGTCGGACGAAAAACTGTTTTTT.

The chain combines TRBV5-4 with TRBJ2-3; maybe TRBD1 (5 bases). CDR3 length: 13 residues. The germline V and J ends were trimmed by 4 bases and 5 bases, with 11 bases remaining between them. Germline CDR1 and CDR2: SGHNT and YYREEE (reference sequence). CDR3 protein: CASSIEDRDTQYF. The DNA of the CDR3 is TGTGCCAGCAGCATCGAAGACAGAGATACGCAGTATTTT.

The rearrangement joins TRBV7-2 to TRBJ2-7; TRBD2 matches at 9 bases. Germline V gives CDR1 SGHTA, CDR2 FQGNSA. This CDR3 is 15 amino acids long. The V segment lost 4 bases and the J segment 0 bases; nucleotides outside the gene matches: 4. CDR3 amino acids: CASSYSGGSSYEQYF. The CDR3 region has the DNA TGTGCCAGCAGCTATAGCGGGGGAAGCTCCTACGAGCAGTACTTC. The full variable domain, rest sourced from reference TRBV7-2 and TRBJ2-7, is GAGVSQSPSNKVTEKGKDVELRCDPISGHTALYWYRQSLGQGLEFLIYFQGNSAPDKSGLPSDRFSAERTGGSVSTLTIQRTQQEDSAVYLCASSYSGGSSYEQYFGPGTRLTVT.

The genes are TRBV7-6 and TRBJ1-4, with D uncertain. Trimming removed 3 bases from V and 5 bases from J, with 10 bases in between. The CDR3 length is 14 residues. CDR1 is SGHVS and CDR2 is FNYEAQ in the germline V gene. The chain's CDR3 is CASSLRGLNEKLFF. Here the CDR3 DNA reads TGTGCCAGCAGCTTGAGAGGCCTCAATGAAAAACTGTTTTTT.

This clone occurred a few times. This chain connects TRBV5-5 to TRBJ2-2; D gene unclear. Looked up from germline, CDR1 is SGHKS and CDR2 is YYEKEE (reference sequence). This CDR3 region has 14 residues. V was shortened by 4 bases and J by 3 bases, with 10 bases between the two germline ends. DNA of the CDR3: TGTGCCAGCAGCCCGCAAGGTTACACCGGGGAGCTGTTTTTT. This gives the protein CASSPQGYTGELFF.

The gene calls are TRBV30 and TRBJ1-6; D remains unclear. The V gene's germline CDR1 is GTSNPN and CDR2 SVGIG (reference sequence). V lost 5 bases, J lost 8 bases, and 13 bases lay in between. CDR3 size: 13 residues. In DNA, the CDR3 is TGTGCCTGGGAGATCGCTAGGGATTCACCCCTCCACTTT. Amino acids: CAWEIARDSPLHF.

The DNA for the CDR3 is TGTGCCAGCAGCCCCCCAAACCCTGGGACTAGCGGGGGCCCCAATGAGCAGTTCTTC. It codes for CASSPPNPGTSGGPNEQFF. J is TRBJ2-1 and V is TRBV3-1 (or the pseudogene TRBV3-2); the match to TRBD2 covers 14 bases. The CDR3 runs 19 residues. The germline V gene encodes CDR1 LGHDT and CDR2 YNNKEL (reference sequence). V lost 4 bases, J lost 6 bases, and 14 bases stayed unmatched.

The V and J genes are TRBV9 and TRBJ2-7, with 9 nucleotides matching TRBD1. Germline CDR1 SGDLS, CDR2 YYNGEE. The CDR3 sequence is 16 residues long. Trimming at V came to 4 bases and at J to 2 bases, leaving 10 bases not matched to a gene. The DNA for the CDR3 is TGTGCCAGCAGCACTTTCTCCGGGACAGGGACCTACGAGCAGTACTTC. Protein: CASSTFSGTGTYEQYF.

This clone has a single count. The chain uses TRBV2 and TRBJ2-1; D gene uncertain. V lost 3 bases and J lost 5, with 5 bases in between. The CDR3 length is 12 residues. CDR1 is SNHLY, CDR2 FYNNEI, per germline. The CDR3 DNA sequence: TGTGCCAGCAGTGAGGGTGACAATGAGCAGTTCTTC. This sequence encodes CASSEGDNEQFF.